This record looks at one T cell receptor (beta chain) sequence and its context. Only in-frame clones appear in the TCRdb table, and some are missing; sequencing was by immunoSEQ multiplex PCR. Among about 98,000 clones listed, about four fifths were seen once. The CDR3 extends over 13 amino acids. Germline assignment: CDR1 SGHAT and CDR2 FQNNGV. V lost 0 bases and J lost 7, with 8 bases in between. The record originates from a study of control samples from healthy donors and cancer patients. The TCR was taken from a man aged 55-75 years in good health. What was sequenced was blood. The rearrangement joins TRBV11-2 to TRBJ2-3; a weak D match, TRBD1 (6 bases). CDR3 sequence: CASSLDRGYTQYF. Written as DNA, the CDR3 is TGTGCCAGCAGCTTAGACAGGGGTTATACGCAGTATTTT.